This T cell receptor (beta chain) originates from a study of T cells after yellow fever vaccination. Study-wide results and caveats: A large majority of primary-vaccination clones showed up again after the booster (around 96% CD4, around 90% CD8).

For TCR, cDNA came from 5'RACE template switching, which added a universal primer site and UMIs. TCRdb redid the calling of the 5' RACE reads with MiXCR, one entry per CDR3 protein. In the table there are some 290,000 distinct CDR3 sequences, roughly 10% of which are singletons. V trimming: 7 bases; J trimming: 2 bases; junction bases outside the gene matches: 7. Germline V gene data show CDR1 as DFQATT and CDR2 as SNEGSKA (reference sequence). The CDR3 consists of 14 residues. As for this clonotype: The antigen is undetermined.

The specimen was CD4+ T cells sorted from PBMCs, collected 45 days after the yellow fever booster vaccination. The chain joins TRBV20-1 to TRBJ2-1; 8 nucleotides align to TRBD2. The TCR comes from a man younger than 35 who received the YFV17D yellow fever vaccine. DNA for the CDR3: TGCAGTGTCCTCTACGGGGGGGCCTACAATGAGCAGTTCTTC. Translating it yields CSVLYGGAYNEQFF.